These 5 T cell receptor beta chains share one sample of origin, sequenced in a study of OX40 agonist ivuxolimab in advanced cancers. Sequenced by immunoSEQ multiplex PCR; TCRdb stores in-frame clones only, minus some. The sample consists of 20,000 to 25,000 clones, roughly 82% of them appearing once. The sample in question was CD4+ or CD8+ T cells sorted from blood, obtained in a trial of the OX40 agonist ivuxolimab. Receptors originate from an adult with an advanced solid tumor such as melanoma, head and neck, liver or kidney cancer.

CDR3 nucleotides: TGTGCCAGCAGCGTAGCGGGGGGACGCAATGAGCAGTTCTTC. Translating gives CASSVAGGRNEQFF. The V and J genes are TRBV9 and TRBJ2-1, with 7 positions matching TRBD2. Trimming at V came to 0 bases and at J to 6 bases, leaving 3 bases not matched to a gene. Germline loops: CDR1 SGDLS, CDR2 YYNGEE. The CDR3 has 14 residues.

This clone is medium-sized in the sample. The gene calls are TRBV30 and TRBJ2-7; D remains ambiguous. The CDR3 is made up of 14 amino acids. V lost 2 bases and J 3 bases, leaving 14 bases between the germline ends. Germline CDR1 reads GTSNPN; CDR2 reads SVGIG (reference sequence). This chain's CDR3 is CAWSPSDGYYEQYF. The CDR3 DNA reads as TGTGCCTGGAGTCCTTCCGACGGATACTACGAGCAGTACTTC.

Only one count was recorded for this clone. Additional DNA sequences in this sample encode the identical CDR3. The CDR3 nucleotides read TGTGCCAGCAGCTTGGATGGCTACGAGCAGTACTTC. Protein: CASSLDGYEQYF. J is TRBJ2-7 and V is TRBV5-5; no clear D gene. This CDR3 comprises 12 residues. The germline V gene encodes CDR1 SGHKS and CDR2 YYEKEE (reference sequence). V shed 0 bases and J shed 3 bases, with 4 bases lying between them.

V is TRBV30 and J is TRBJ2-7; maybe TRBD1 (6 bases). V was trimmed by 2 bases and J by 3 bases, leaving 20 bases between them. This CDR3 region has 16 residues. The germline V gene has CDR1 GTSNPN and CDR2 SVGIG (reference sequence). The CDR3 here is CAWSHLLWGHNYEQYF. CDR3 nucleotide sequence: TGTGCCTGGAGTCATCTTCTTTGGGGGCACAACTACGAGCAGTACTTC.

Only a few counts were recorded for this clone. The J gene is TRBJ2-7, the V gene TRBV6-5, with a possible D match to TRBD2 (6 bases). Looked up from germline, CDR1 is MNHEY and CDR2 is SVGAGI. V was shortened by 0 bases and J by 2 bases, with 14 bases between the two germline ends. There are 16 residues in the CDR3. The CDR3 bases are TGTGCCAGCAGTTACTCCATCGGGACGGGGGCCTACGAGCAGTACTTC. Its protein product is CASSYSIGTGAYEQYF.